This T cell receptor (beta chain) is drawn from a study of PD-L1 blockade in urothelial cancer. Looking at the study overall: Researchers looked at the blood 3 weeks (second dose) and 6 weeks after treatment began. The study recovered a median of roughly 150,000 T cells per blood sample.

Study conclusions and caveats: By 3 weeks, tumor-associated blood clones had expanded more in durable-benefit patients.

The CDR3 spans 18 residues. CDR1 is SEHNR and CDR2 is FQNEAQ in the germline V gene (reference sequence). Losses at the gene ends were 6 bases for V and 1 base for J; bases not matched to a gene: 8. The data were produced by immunoSEQ multiplex PCR, yet TCRdb's version contains in-frame clones alone and is incomplete. Of approximately 79,000 clones listed, around four fifths were seen once; the top ten hold roughly 7.3%. Details on this clone: The antigen is undetermined.

The time point here: pretreatment peripheral blood. Sequencing was performed on PBMCs, taken around atezolizumab (anti-PD-L1) treatment. The sequence derives from a man in his forties with urothelial cancer. The chain is built from TRBV7-9 and TRBJ2-2, with 13 bases aligning to TRBD2. As DNA, the CDR3 is TGTGCCAGCAGTTCTATCGGGACTAGCGGGGAGAACACCGGGGAGCTGTTTTTT. Amino acids: CASSSIGTSGENTGELFF. Full variable domain (outside the CDR3, taken from reference TRBV7-9 and TRBJ2-2): DTGVSQNPRHKITKRGQNVTFRCDPISEHNRLYWYRQTLGQGPEFLTYFQNEAQLEKSRLLSDRFSAERPKGSFSTLEIQRTEQGDSAMYLCASSSIGTSGENTGELFFGEGSRLTVL.